Each of the 11 T cell receptor beta chains below was sequenced from the same sample in a study. Treg sorting used a CD4+CD25+CD127-/low gate. One entry per CDR3 protein results from TCRdb running MiXCR on the 5' RACE reads. The sample lists 40,000 to 55,000 distinct CDR3 sequences, about a fifth occurring once. Specimen: Tregs sorted from a lymph node. These receptors were obtained from a female donor with breast cancer.

CDR3 sequence reads: CASSPRSGGQGDTEAFF. CDR3 sequence (DNA): TGTGCCAGCAGCCCCCGCTCGGGGGGACAGGGGGACACTGAAGCTTTCTTT. V is TRBV7-9 and J is TRBJ1-1; 11 bases align to TRBD1. Losses at the gene ends were 5 bases for V and 3 bases for J; bases not matched to a gene: 11. This CDR3 has 17 amino acids. The germline V gene has CDR1 SEHNR and CDR2 FQNEAQ (reference sequence).

The V gene is TRBV27, the J gene TRBJ1-2; D unresolved. Looked up from germline, CDR1 is MNHEY and CDR2 is SMNVEV (reference sequence). The CDR3 spans 12 residues. Trimming shortened V by 0 bases and J by 4 bases, and 3 bases separated the two germline ends. CDR3 nucleotides: TGTGCCAGCAGTTTATCTGGCTATGGCTACACCTTC. Translating it yields CASSLSGYGYTF.

V gene TRBV4-1 combines with J gene TRBJ1-1; TRBD1 might be the D (5 bases). The CDR3 contains 15 residues. Per the germline V gene, CDR1 is MGHRA and CDR2 is YSYEKL. Deletions cut 4 bases from V and 7 bases from J, with 19 bases between. The chain's CDR3 is CASSLGAPGENEAFF. The CDR3 DNA reads as TGCGCCAGCAGCCTCGGGGCGCCGGGAGAAAATGAAGCTTTCTTT.

This clonotype was recorded many times. CDR3 region: CASSGSNTDTQYF. The CDR3 bases are TGTGCCAGCAGTGGCTCCAACACCGATACGCAGTATTTT. The rearrangement links TRBV6-5 to TRBJ2-3, with D uncertain. V was trimmed by 5 bases and J by 6 bases, leaving 12 bases between them. Per germline, CDR1 MNHEY and CDR2 SVGAGI. There are 13 residues in the CDR3.

This clonotype was seen repeatedly, ten times or more. The CDR3 nucleotides are TGTGCCAGCAGCGCAGGACAGACAACTAATGAAAAACTGTTTTTT. Encoded protein: CASSAGQTTNEKLFF. The chain links TRBV9 to TRBJ1-4; weak D call: TRBD1 (6 bases). With 3 bases removed from V and 0 bases from J, the gap between germline ends came to 9 bases. CDR3 length equals 15 residues. The germline V gene encodes CDR1 SGDLS and CDR2 YYNGEE.

This clonotype was picked up many times. The V gene is TRBV7-2, the J gene TRBJ2-1, with 10 bases fitting TRBD2. Germline V CDR1 and CDR2: SGHTA, FQGNSA. With V trimmed by 5 bases and J by 4 bases, 5 bases remained unmatched. The CDR3 has 15 residues. The DNA for the CDR3 is TGTGCCAGCAGCAGGACTAGCGGAGATTACAATGAGCAGTTCTTC. It codes for CASSRTSGDYNEQFF.

This clonotype came up many times. This chain connects TRBV12-3 or TRBV12-4 to TRBJ1-1, with unresolved D. Between the trimmed V and J ends, which lost 7 bases and 3 bases, there was a span of 12 bases. The CDR3 runs to 13 residues. CDR3 region: CASNGQEDTEAFF. CDR3 DNA sequence: TGTGCCAGCAACGGGCAGGAGGACACTGAAGCTTTCTTT.

Note on this clonotype: One end of the junction varies from germline; a read error may be responsible. The V and J genes are TRBV27 and TRBJ2-7; D possibly corresponds to TRBD1 (6 bases). The CDR3 consists of 14 residues. Germline V gene sequence: CDR1 MNHEY, CDR2 SMNVEV (reference sequence). CDR3 DNA sequence: TGCGCCAGCAGTTTCCACGGACAGACCTACGAGCAGTACTTC. This codes for CASSFHGQTYEQYF.

This clonotype was recorded at least ten times. The rearrangement uses TRBV7-9 and TRBJ1-5, with TRBD1 identical over 11 bases. Per the germline V gene, CDR1 is SEHNR and CDR2 is FQNEAQ (reference sequence). V gave up 5 bases and J gave up 5 bases; unmatched junction bases: 2. The CDR3 sequence is 14 residues long. In DNA, the CDR3 is TGTGCCAGCAGCGCGGGACAGGGGGATCAGCCCCAGCATTTT. Amino acid sequence: CASSAGQGDQPQHF.

The table lists this clonotype with many counts. The chain employs TRBV24-1 and TRBJ2-1; the D gene is possibly TRBD1 (6 bases). Germline V lookup: CDR1 KGHDR, CDR2 SFDVKD. V lost 7 bases, J lost 7 bases, and 7 bases lay in between. The CDR3 length is 11 residues. The CDR3: CATRGTNEQFF. DNA for the CDR3: TGTGCCACCAGAGGGACAAATGAGCAGTTCTTC.

To note about this clonotype: A much larger clone lies one base from this, so it may be a read error. The chain is built from TRBV4-1 and TRBJ1-1, with D tentatively TRBD1 (6 bases). Looked up from germline, CDR1 is MGHRA and CDR2 is YSYEKL. The germline V and J ends were trimmed by 4 bases and 12 bases, with 18 bases remaining between them. The CDR3 runs 13 residues. In nucleotides, the CDR3 is TGCGCCAGCAGCCTCGACTTGGACAGAGAAACTTTCTTT. This codes for CASSLDLDRETFF.